This entry concerns a single T cell receptor (beta chain). Its target is not known. TCRdb used MiXCR to reprocess the reads, holding one entry per CDR3 protein. The repertoire includes fewer than 1,000,000 distinct CDR3 sequences, approximately 32% of them detected once, and roughly 13% sits in the top ten. This sample stems from a study of T cell repertoires in cytomegalovirus infection. Germline values: CDR1 SEHNR, CDR2 FQNEAQ (reference sequence). Trimming cost V 6 bases and J 4 bases, with 18 bases left between them. The CDR3 runs 15 residues. The sequencing used cultured CD8+ T cells from PBMCs, collected from culture after CMV antigen stimulation. V and J are TRBV7-9 and TRBJ1-1; D ambiguous. The clonotype originates from a human donor in good health (CMV status not recorded). Some clones in this sample may be carry-over from other donors' samples. The CDR3 DNA sequence: TGTGCCAGCAGAGGGTCAACCCGCGATATCACTGAAGCTTTCTTT. This translates into CASRGSTRDITEAFF. Based on the CDR3 plus reference TRBV7-9 and TRBJ1-1, the full variable domain is DTGVSQNPRHKITKRGQNVTFRCDPISEHNRLYWYRQTLGQGPEFLTYFQNEAQLEKSRLLSDRFSAERPKGSFSTLEIQRTEQGDSAMYLCASRGSTRDITEAFFGQGTRLTVV.